These T cell receptor beta chains were read from a single sample in a study of T cell changes during pregnancy in multiple sclerosis. TCRdb's copy holds only in-frame clones and misses some; the assay was immunoSEQ multiplex PCR. Among under 60,000 clones, roughly nine tenths were seen once, and the ten largest hold 9.5% to 13%. The specimen comprised CD8+ T cells from peripheral blood mononuclear cells, sampled after pregnancy. Receptors originate from a female donor with multiple sclerosis, enrolled in a pregnancy study. Both conserved end residues are part of each CDR3. A D gene is named only where the DNA matches it firmly. A clone size is listed for some rows: how often the clone was seen (once, few, many), or a class if it is expanded.

D gene,clone size,V gene,J gene,CDR3 DNA,CDR3 protein
.,.,TRBV4-1,TRBJ2-7,TGCGCCAGCAGCCCACCGGACAGACTTAGCGAGCAGTACTTC,CASSPPDRLSEQYF
.,.,TRBV30,TRBJ2-7,TGTGCCTGGAGTAGGACAGACGACTACGAGCAGTACTTC,CAWSRTDDYEQYF
.,.,TRBV29-1,TRBJ1-1,TGCAGCGTTGAAACCCCCCGCGGTACGGCCTATGAAGCTTTCTTT,CSVETPRGTAYEAFF
TRBD2,.,TRBV7-6,TRBJ2-1,TGTGCCAGCAGCCTCCTGGGACTAGCGGGGGGGCATGATTCAAATGAGCAGTTCTTC,CASSLLGLAGGHDSNEQFF
TRBD2,.,TRBV28,TRBJ2-7,TGTGCCAGCAGTCCCCGACTAGCGGTCTACGAGCAGTACTTC,CASSPRLAVYEQYF
.,few,TRBV21-1,TRBJ2-7,TGTGCCAGCAGCAAAGGGGCAGCCGACTCCTACGAGCAGTACTTC,CASSKGAADSYEQYF
.,.,TRBV27,TRBJ2-1,TGTGCCAGCAGTTTATTTGTGCGGGATGAGCAGTTCTTC,CASSLFVRDEQFF
TRBD2,once,TRBV27,TRBJ2-5,TGTGCCAGCAGTTGGGGAGTAGCGGGGGGACAAGAGACCCAGTACTTC,CASSWGVAGGQETQYF
.,.,TRBV7-2,TRBJ1-2,TGTGCCAGCAGCCTCCCGCGGGGGGGCTATGGCTACACCTTC,CASSLPRGGYGYTF
TRBD1,.,TRBV6-5,TRBJ1-6,TGTGCCAGCAGTTACGACAGGGTGTCTAGGAATTCACCCCTCCACTTT,CASSYDRVSRNSPLHF
.,.,TRBV10-2,TRBJ1-5,TGCGCCAGCAGTGAGCTCGAAGGGGGGGCCGTGGGGCCCCAGCATTTT,CASSELEGGAVGPQHF
.,.,TRBV5-3,TRBJ2-3,TGTGCCAGAAGCTTGGAGGCGAGGGCAGGATCAGATACGCAGTATTTT,CARSLEARAGSDTQYF
TRBD2,.,TRBV14,TRBJ2-3,TGTGCCAGCAGCCAAGACCCAGCGGGGGTTGGCACAGATACGCAGTATTTT,CASSQDPAGVGTDTQYF
TRBD2,.,TRBV6-6,TRBJ2-5,TGTGCCAGCACATCGTGGCTAGCGGTTGAGACCCAGTACTTC,CASTSWLAVETQYF
.,.,TRBV27,TRBJ2-7,TGTGCCAGCAGTTTGGGCGCGGGGGAGCAGTACTTC,CASSLGAGEQYF
.,.,TRBV14,TRBJ1-1,TGTGCCAGCAGCCACCACCTCGCCCCCGGGGGTATGGCTTTCTTT,CASSHHLAPGGMAFF
.,.,TRBV6-4,TRBJ2-3,TGTGCCAGCAGTGACTCGGAGGGGGCCGGGGAAGATACGCAGTATTTT,CASSDSEGAGEDTQYF
.,once,TRBV7-9,TRBJ1-5,TGTGCCAGCAGCTTAGATTCGCGGCCCCAGCATTTT,CASSLDSRPQHF
.,few,TRBV2,TRBJ2-3,TGTGCCAGGGGGGGGCTGGACACAGATACGCAGTATTTT,CARGGLDTDTQYF
TRBD1,once,TRBV2,TRBJ2-3,TGTGCCAGCAGAGGACAGGGGGCACCCCACCCCCCAGATACGCAGTATTTT,CASRGQGAPHPPDTQYF
.,.,TRBV6-1,TRBJ2-2,TGTGCCACCTTCGACTACCGCTCGAACACCGGGGAGCTGTTTTTT,CATFDYRSNTGELFF
TRBD2,.,TRBV27,TRBJ2-2,TGTGCCAGCAGTACTAGCGGGGGGGCAACCGGGGAGCTGTTTTTT,CASSTSGGATGELFF
TRBD2,once,TRBV19,TRBJ2-7,TGTGCCAGTAGTATTGCGGGGGACTACGAGCAGTACTTC,CASSIAGDYEQYF
.,.,TRBV6-5,TRBJ1-5,TGTGCCAGCGGACACAGCTCCAATCAGCCCCAGCATTTT,CASGHSSNQPQHF
TRBD1,.,TRBV7-9,TRBJ1-2,TGTGCCGGAGACAGGGAAGACTACACCTTC,CAGDREDYTF
.,.,TRBV6-5,TRBJ2-5,TGTGCCAGCAGTTACCCGGGGGTAGAGACCCAGTACTTC,CASSYPGVETQYF
TRBD1,.,TRBV19,TRBJ2-7,TGTGCCAGTAGTTCGGGGACAGGGGGATCCTACGAGCAGTACTTC,CASSSGTGGSYEQYF
.,.,TRBV27,TRBJ2-1,TGTGCCATCTCCCCCGGTTTCCCCAATGAGCAGTTCTTC,CAISPGFPNEQFF
.,.,TRBV5-1,TRBJ1-1,TGCGCCAGCAGCTTGGTTGTGAGGACAGACTTGAACACTGAAGCTTTCTTT,CASSLVVRTDLNTEAFF
.,.,TRBV4-1,TRBJ2-1,TGCGCCAGCAGCCAAGCGAGCGAAACCGAGCAGTTCTTC,CASSQASETEQFF
.,medium-sized,TRBV19,TRBJ2-1,TGTGCCAGTAGGGAGGGACAGCAAACCTACAATGAGCAGTTCTTC,CASREGQQTYNEQFF
TRBD2,.,TRBV5-8,TRBJ2-1,TGTGCCAGCAGCTTGGAGACTAGCGGGGCCTACAATGAGCAGTTCTTC,CASSLETSGAYNEQFF
.,.,TRBV5-1,TRBJ2-5,TGCGCCAGCAGCTTGGTACCTAGCCGAGACCAAGAGACCCAGTACTTC,CASSLVPSRDQETQYF
TRBD1,.,TRBV25-1,TRBJ2-7,TGTGCCAGCAGTGGAATGCGGTTAGGACAGGGTAACGAGCAGTACTTC,CASSGMRLGQGNEQYF
TRBD2,.,TRBV9,TRBJ2-6,TGTGCCAGCAGCGATCTTACTAGCGGGGGGGTTTCTGGGGCCAACGTCCTGACTTTC,CASSDLTSGGVSGANVLTF